This T cell receptor beta chain appears in the sequencing data of a study of shared clonotypes between healthy human individuals. Overall study: Used for every donor were three CD4 naive, three CD4 memory, two CD8 naive and one CD8 memory plate.

As regards this clone: The antigen is undetermined.

Notes on the study in general: At large depth, rarefaction still showed sorted-subset sequencing to be incomplete. Represented diversity, genetic and exposure-history alike, was limited by few donors. It was anticipated that sequencing depth would influence how many clonotypes donors shared.

Clones were read by immunoSEQ multiplex PCR, and TCRdb kept only the in-frame ones, dropping some. The repertoire holds more than 400,000 clones, with 95% to 96% as singletons. Input material: naive CD4+ T cells sorted from blood. Regarding subset: CD45RA+ positively selected. This clonotype was obtained from a woman in her twenties or thirties in good health.

The CDR3 nucleotides read TGTGCCAGCAGTTCGAACCCGGGACAGACTTATGGCTACACCTTC. Protein: CASSSNPGQTYGYTF. The chain has TRBV6-1 and TRBJ1-2; 7 nucleotides match TRBD1. The V gene end was trimmed by 5 bases and the J gene end by 5 bases; junction bases not matched to a gene: 11. The CDR3 runs to 15 residues. Per the germline V gene, CDR1 is MNHNS and CDR2 is SASEGT.